A selection of T cell receptor beta chains follows, all from one sample in a study of metastatic and nonmetastatic thyroid tumors. TCRdb reanalyzed the PCR reads with MiXCR. This table holds 50,000 or so clones, around a quarter found once. Specimen: blood. These TCRs come from a male donor with papillary thyroid cancer or a benign thyroid nodule (not recorded which). Some clones in this sample may be carry-over from other donors' samples. The CDR3 runs from the conserved cysteine through the conserved F or W. The D gene is left open where the match is weak. Size values are once, few and many counts, or a class for expanded clones, and some rows have none.

D: .; J: TRBJ1-3; size: .; V: TRBV6-1; DNA: TGTGCCAGCAGTGAAGCGCTCGGGGATCGAAACACCATATATTTT; CDR3: CASSEALGDRNTIYF
D: .; J: TRBJ2-1; size: .; V: TRBV11-1; DNA: TGTGCCAGCAGCTTCCCGATGGGGACTTTCAATCAGCAGTTCTTC; CDR3: CASSFPMGTFNQQFF
D: TRBD1; J: TRBJ2-2; size: .; V: TRBV11-2; DNA: TGTGCCAGCAGCCCACCCAAGGGACAGGGGGTCGGGGAGCTGTTTTTT; CDR3: CASSPPKGQGVGELFF
D: TRBD2; J: TRBJ2-5; size: many; V: TRBV25-1; DNA: TGTGCCAGCAGTGAAGGGACTAGCGGCCAAGAGACCCAGTACTTC; CDR3: CASSEGTSGQETQYF
D: .; J: TRBJ1-2; size: .; V: TRBV28; DNA: TGTGCCAGCCACCTGCGGGGCGCTTATGGCTACACCTTC; CDR3: CASHLRGAYGYTF
D: .; J: TRBJ1-1; size: few; V: TRBV27; DNA: TGTGCCAGCAGTTTCTTCGAGGGCCCTGAAGCTTTCTTT; CDR3: CASSFFEGPEAFF
D: TRBD2; J: TRBJ2-1; size: many; V: TRBV7-2; DNA: TGTGCCAGCAGCCCCACTAGCGGGAGGGGCAATGAGCAGTTCTTC; CDR3: CASSPTSGRGNEQFF
D: .; J: TRBJ1-2; size: few; V: TRBV15; DNA: TGTGCCACCAGCATCGGGGGGGACCCCTATGGCTACACCTTC; CDR3: CATSIGGDPYGYTF
D: .; J: TRBJ2-5; size: many; V: TRBV6-1; DNA: TGTGCCAGCAGTGAAGGGGTCGAAGAGACCCAGTACTTC; CDR3: CASSEGVEETQYF
D: .; J: TRBJ1-2; size: many; V: TRBV14; DNA: TGTGCCAGCAGCCAAGGGTTCAGGGAAGATGGCTACACCTTC; CDR3: CASSQGFREDGYTF
D: .; J: TRBJ2-7; size: .; V: TRBV10-3; DNA: TGTGCCATCAGTGACTCTAGCCGGAGGAGCGTCTACGAGCAGTACTTC; CDR3: CAISDSSRRSVYEQYF
D: .; J: TRBJ2-3; size: many; V: TRBV2; DNA: TGTGCCAGCACGCCCCTAACGGGAGTGACAGATACGCAGTATTTT; CDR3: CASTPLTGVTDTQYF
D: .; J: TRBJ2-3; size: many; V: TRBV11-2; DNA: TGTGCCAGCGCTGATGGGGGGGCCCGTCTTAGGCAGTATTTT; CDR3: CASADGGARLRQYF
D: TRBD1; J: TRBJ2-1; size: many; V: TRBV20-1; DNA: TGCAGTGCTAGTGAGAGTGACAGGGGCTCAAATGAGCAGTTCTTC; CDR3: CSASESDRGSNEQFF
D: .; J: TRBJ1-1; size: many; V: TRBV14; DNA: TGTGCCAGCAGCCAAGGTCGCCGGTCTCTGGGGACTGAAGCTTTCTTT; CDR3: CASSQGRRSLGTEAFF
D: .; J: TRBJ1-3; size: many; V: TRBV9; DNA: TGTGCCAGCAGCGTATCCCCAGACTCTGGAAACACCATATATTTT; CDR3: CASSVSPDSGNTIYF
D: TRBD2; J: TRBJ2-7; size: .; V: TRBV11-2; DNA: TGTGCCAGCAGCTTGGAGACGGGGGGCTACGAGCAGTACTTC; CDR3: CASSLETGGYEQYF
D: TRBD2; J: TRBJ2-7; size: many; V: TRBV20-1; DNA: TGCAGTGCTAGAAACGTAGCGGGAGGAGTGAACGAGCAGTACTTC; CDR3: CSARNVAGGVNEQYF
D: .; J: TRBJ1-2; size: .; V: TRBV5-1; DNA: TGCGCCAGCAGCTTGGCCGGGGGACATGGCTACACCTTC; CDR3: CASSLAGGHGYTF
D: TRBD2; J: TRBJ2-3; size: many; V: TRBV28; DNA: TGTGCCAGCAGCTTTAGCGGGACTCCCGGGCAGTATTTT; CDR3: CASSFSGTPGQYF
D: .; J: TRBJ2-2; size: many; V: TRBV20-1; DNA: TGCAGTGCTGGAAGGGGGTTGGGGGGGGAGCTGTTTTTT; CDR3: CSAGRGLGGELFF
D: TRBD1; J: TRBJ1-2; size: medium-sized; V: TRBV4-2; DNA: TGTGCCAGCAGCCAAGACGGACAGGGGCCTTATGGCTACACCTTC; CDR3: CASSQDGQGPYGYTF
D: .; J: TRBJ2-3; size: many; V: TRBV21-1; DNA: TGTGCCAGCAGCATAGGGCCTAGCGGGAGTACTAGCACAGATACGCAGTATTTT; CDR3: CASSIGPSGSTSTDTQYF
D: TRBD2; J: TRBJ2-7; size: many; V: TRBV6-8; DNA: TGTGCCAGCAGTTACTCGGTAACGGGGGACGGCGGGGGCTACGAGCAGTACTTC; CDR3: CASSYSVTGDGGGYEQYF
D: .; J: TRBJ2-1; size: many; V: TRBV20-1; DNA: TGCAGTGCTATGGAAGGGCTAGTCAACGATGAGCAGTTCTTC; CDR3: CSAMEGLVNDEQFF
D: .; J: TRBJ2-1; size: .; V: TRBV11-2; DNA: TGTGCCAGCAGCTCGGACAGGGAGGGTGAGCAGTTCTTC; CDR3: CASSSDREGEQFF
D: .; J: TRBJ2-2; size: .; V: TRBV30; DNA: TGTGCCTGGGGAGGGTTCGGGGAGCTGTTTTTT; CDR3: CAWGGFGELFF
D: .; J: TRBJ2-1; size: .; V: TRBV5-1; DNA: TGCGCCAGCAGCTTGCTTTTCCCGCAACGGCAGTTCTTC; CDR3: CASSLLFPQRQFF
D: .; J: TRBJ1-1; size: medium-sized; V: TRBV30; DNA: TGTGCCTGGAGTGTCCTGACAGGAAGGGCGATCCAAGCTTTCTTT; CDR3: CAWSVLTGRAIQAFF
D: .; J: TRBJ2-3; size: .; V: TRBV5-1; DNA: TGCGCCAGCAGCTTTTCTAGCGGCACAGATACGCAGTATTTT; CDR3: CASSFSSGTDTQYF
D: .; J: TRBJ2-3; size: .; V: TRBV12-3/TRBV12-4; DNA: TGTGCCAGCCGCCGTGGGTATACGCAGTATTTT; CDR3: CASRRGYTQYF
D: TRBD2; J: TRBJ2-2; size: many; V: TRBV18; DNA: TGTGCCAGCTCACTCCGACTAGCGGGAGGTGACACCGGGGAGCTGTTTTTT; CDR3: CASSLRLAGGDTGELFF
D: .; J: TRBJ2-5; size: .; V: TRBV18; DNA: TGTGCCAGCTCACCGGTCTGGCAAGAGACCCAGTACTTC; CDR3: CASSPVWQETQYF
D: .; J: TRBJ1-2; size: .; V: TRBV6-1; DNA: TGTGCCAGCAATCCGGGAGGCTATGGCTACACCTTC; CDR3: CASNPGGYGYTF
D: TRBD1; J: TRBJ1-5; size: .; V: TRBV28; DNA: TGTGCCAGCAGGGAGGGGGCGGGTCAGCCCCAGCACTTT; CDR3: CASREGAGQPQHF
D: TRBD2; J: TRBJ2-1; size: .; V: TRBV5-6; DNA: TGTGCCAGCAGCTCAGCGGGAGTGTCCTACAATGAGCAGTTCTTC; CDR3: CASSSAGVSYNEQFF
D: .; J: TRBJ2-3; size: .; V: TRBV6-2/TRBV6-3; DNA: TGTGCCAGCAGTTACGGTGGGGACACAGATACGCAGTATTTT; CDR3: CASSYGGDTDTQYF
D: TRBD2; J: TRBJ2-7; size: few; V: TRBV27; DNA: TGTGCCAGCAGTTTTAGCGGGAGCGGCTACGAGCAGTACTTC; CDR3: CASSFSGSGYEQYF
D: TRBD1; J: TRBJ2-7; size: many; V: TRBV20-1; DNA: TGCAGTGCTAGTTCAGGGGGTCTCGGGTACGAGCAGTACTTC; CDR3: CSASSGGLGYEQYF
D: .; J: TRBJ2-7; size: few; V: TRBV6-1; DNA: TGTGCCAGCGGAGTAGGTGGCGGATTCTACGAGCAGTACTTC; CDR3: CASGVGGGFYEQYF
D: TRBD2; J: TRBJ2-1; size: many; V: TRBV5-1; DNA: TGCGCCAGCAGCTTGGTATCGGGGGGCTCCTACAATGAGCAGTTCTTC; CDR3: CASSLVSGGSYNEQFF
D: TRBD1; J: TRBJ1-1; size: many; V: TRBV7-2; DNA: TGTGCCAGCAGCTTCCTCGGGAGGGGGCGTGACACTGAAGCTTTCTTT; CDR3: CASSFLGRGRDTEAFF
D: .; J: TRBJ1-2; size: .; V: TRBV5-1; DNA: TGCGCCAGCAGCTTGGAGGTGAGGCCGCCTTATGGCTACACCTTC; CDR3: CASSLEVRPPYGYTF
D: .; J: TRBJ2-3; size: many; V: TRBV2; DNA: TGTGCCAGCACCTCGGTGGAGAAGAGGGGGGGTACGCAGTATTTT; CDR3: CASTSVEKRGGTQYF
D: TRBD2; J: TRBJ2-3; size: .; V: TRBV4-3; DNA: TGCGCCAGCAGCCAGGCCCTAGCGGGAGGTCCCCCCGATACGCAGTATTTT; CDR3: CASSQALAGGPPDTQYF
D: .; J: TRBJ2-1; size: few; V: TRBV15; DNA: TGTGCCACCAGGCCAAACCGTGAGCAGTTCTTC; CDR3: CATRPNREQFF
D: .; J: TRBJ1-5; size: .; V: TRBV28; DNA: TGTGCCAGCAGTTTAAAGCACCAGCCCCAGCATTTT; CDR3: CASSLKHQPQHF